One sample yielded the 26 T cell receptor beta chains listed below, sequenced in a study of T cells in women clearing cervical HPV infection. TCRdb keeps only in-frame clones here, not all; method: immunoSEQ multiplex PCR. The sample table sets out fewer than 25,000 clones. What was sequenced was blood buffy coat. The receptors shown here come from a woman between 18 and 75 years old with a cervical HPV16 infection that either progressed to CIN3+ or cleared (not recorded which).

Comments on this clone: The read terminates 3 residues before the CDR3 end, so the remaining end is supplied by the germline J gene. The chain has TRBV6-2 or TRBV6-3 and TRBJ2-7, with D perhaps TRBD1 (5 bases). Germline V CDR1 and CDR2: MNHEY, SVGEGT. The V end was cut by 5 bases, the J end by 5 bases, with 16 bases between. The length of the CDR3 is 14 residues. Incomplete CDR3 DNA: TGTGCCAGCAGTCACAGGTTATCAGGGAACGAG. It codes for CASSHRLSGNE. The whole CDR3 is CASSHRLSGNEQYF.

Concerning this clone: Read coverage stops 3 residues before the CDR3 terminus; the germline J gene supplies the remainder. The genes are TRBV6-2 or TRBV6-3 and TRBJ2-1; 7 nucleotides agree with TRBD1. The junction had 11 bases not matched to a gene; V was cut back by 0 bases and J by 6 bases. CDR3 size: 17 residues. Germline V gene data show CDR1 as MNHEY and CDR2 as SVGEGT. CDR3 bases read: TGTGCCAGCAGTTACTCCACCGGACAGGAACGGGGCAATGAG. The encoded protein is CASSYSTGQERGNE. The whole CDR3 reads CASSYSTGQERGNEQFF.

As regards this clone: The read terminates 3 residues ahead of where the CDR3 ends, so the germline J gene completes it. The chain has TRBV2 and TRBJ2-7, with TRBD2 matching over 10 bases. Germline lookup yields CDR1 SNHLY and CDR2 FYNNEI. The CDR3 is 14 amino acids. V shed 6 bases, J shed 6 bases, and the junction held 8 bases outside the gene matches. The chain's CDR3 is CASSAGTSALEQYF. CDR3 DNA (partial): TGTGCCAGCAGCGCGGGGACTAGCGCTCTCGAG.

Regarding this clone: The sequence runs out 3 residues before the end of the CDR3; the remainder is reconstructed from the germline J gene. The V call is TRBV30, the J call TRBJ1-2; D is perhaps TRBD1 (5 bases). The CDR3 is 13 amino acids. Germline V lookup: CDR1 GTSNPN, CDR2 SVGIG (reference sequence). The CDR3 sequence is CAWSVDTSYDYTF. Incomplete CDR3 DNA: TGTGCCTGGAGTGTGGACACCTCCTACGAC.

Of note for this clone: The read ends 3 residues before the CDR3 terminus; that terminus is restored from the germline J gene. The rearrangement links TRBV19 to TRBJ2-2, with TRBD2 matching over 10 bases. V lost 3 bases to trimming and J lost 6 bases; unmatched junction nucleotides: 7. The CDR3 length is 16 residues. Per germline, CDR1 LNHDA and CDR2 SQIVND (reference sequence). The CDR3 DNA, read in part, is TGTGCCAGTAGTATCCCAAGCGGGAGGGCCCCCGGGGAG. This translates into CASSIPSGRAPGE. The entire CDR3 sequence reads CASSIPSGRAPGELFF.

The CDR3 sequence is CASSLPYEYSGNTIYF. The sequenced CDR3 bases are TGTGCCAGCTCCCTTCCCTACGAATACTCTGGAAACACC. The J gene is TRBJ1-3, the V gene TRBV18; no firm D call. The read comes to an end 3 residues before the CDR3 does, leaving the germline J gene to fill in the end. This CDR3 contains 16 residues. Deletions cut 6 bases from V and 0 bases from J, with 15 bases between. From germline, CDR1 is KGHSH and CDR2 LQKENI.

As regards this clone: The CDR3 end is not reached by the read, which stops 3 residues before it; the germline J gene fills it in. This sequence joins TRBV19 and TRBJ1-5; 7 bases match TRBD1. Trimming at V came to 4 bases and at J to 3 bases, leaving 3 bases not matched to a gene. This CDR3 region has 14 residues. Germline V gene data show CDR1 as LNHDA and CDR2 as SQIVND (reference sequence). The CDR3 sequence is CASSTDRLNQPQHF. The part of the CDR3 DNA that was read is TGTGCCAGTAGTACGGACAGGCTCAATCAGCCC.

In regard to this clone: Sequencing ends 3 residues short of the CDR3 end; the germline J gene provides the rest. This chain uses TRBV20-1 with TRBJ2-7; 7 bases map to TRBD2. The trim removed 6 bases at V and 3 bases at J, leaving 14 bases unmatched. CDR3 length: 15 residues. Germline loops: CDR1 DFQATT, CDR2 SNEGSKA (reference sequence). Partial CDR3 DNA: TGCAGTGCCCCCCCTATGCAGAGCGGGGTCTACGAG. Residues: CSAPPMQSGVYE. In full, the CDR3 reads CSAPPMQSGVYEQYF.

As concerns this clone: The read finishes 3 residues shy of the CDR3 end, and the germline J gene is used to complete it. This chain joins TRBV20-1 and TRBJ2-3; 12 nucleotides align to TRBD2. CDR3 length: 15 residues. Germline CDR1 reads DFQATT; CDR2 reads SNEGSKA (reference sequence). CDR3 DNA, as far as it was read: TGCAGTGCTACCGGGACTAGCGGGCTACAAGAGACG. Its protein product is CSATGTSGLQET. The complete CDR3 protein is CSATGTSGLQETQYF.

In the case of this clone: The sequence runs out 3 residues before the end of the CDR3; the remainder is reconstructed from the germline J gene. Other DNA sequences in this specimen translate into the identical CDR3. This chain uses TRBV20-1 with TRBJ1-3, with D maybe TRBD1 (5 bases). Germline V lookup: CDR1 DFQATT, CDR2 SNEGSKA (reference sequence). This CDR3 is 10 amino acids long. The part of the CDR3 DNA that was read is TGCAGTGCCGCGATCGGGGGG. This sequence encodes CSAAIGG. The whole CDR3 sequence reads CSAAIGGIYF.

On this clone itself: The DNA ends 3 residues before the CDR3 does, and the rest of the CDR3 is filled in from the germline J gene. This rearrangement joins TRBV12-3 or TRBV12-4 to TRBJ2-7; TRBD2 might be the D (6 bases). The CDR3 loop spans 13 amino acids. Trimming left V 4 bases short and J 2 bases short, with 9 bases between. The DNA read from the CDR3 is TGTGCCAGCAGTTCCCGGGGGACCTACGAG. Amino acids: CASSSRGTYE. The full CDR3 protein reads CASSSRGTYEQYF.

In regard to this clone: The read ends 3 residues shy of where the CDR3 ends; the end is completed using the germline J gene. The chain combines TRBV6-1 with TRBJ2-4; 7 bases line up with TRBD1. Germline trimming cut 2 bases from V and 3 bases from J; bases unmatched to any gene: 4. The germline V gene has CDR1 MNHNS and CDR2 SASEGT. The CDR3 runs to 15 residues. The DNA read from the CDR3 is TGTGCCAGCAGTGAATACAGGGGTAGCAAAAACATT. Its protein product is CASSEYRGSKNI. The whole CDR3 sequence is CASSEYRGSKNIQYF.

CDR3 in amino acids: CASSLGGLYPEQYF. The CDR3 DNA, read in part, is TGTGCCAGCAGCTTAGGGGGACTATACCCCGAG. This chain links TRBV7-9 with TRBJ2-7, with TRBD2 matching 7 bases. Sequencing ends 3 residues short of the CDR3 end; the germline J gene provides the rest. CDR3 length: 14 amino acids. Germline lookup yields CDR1 SEHNR and CDR2 FQNEAQ (reference sequence). The V gene end was trimmed by 1 base and the J gene end by 6 bases; junction bases not matched to a gene: 6. Filled out from reference TRBV7-9 and TRBJ2-7, the complete variable domain reads DTGVSQNPRHKITKRGQNVTFRCDPISEHNRLYWYRQTLGQGPEFLTYFQNEAQLEKSRLLSDRFSAERPKGSFSTLEIQRTEQGDSAMYLCASSLGGLYPEQYFGPGTRLTVT.

Concerning this clone itself: The CDR3 end falls 3 residues outside the read, so it is completed with the germline J gene. The V call is TRBV13, the J call TRBJ1-6; 7 positions agree with TRBD1. Germline V gives CDR1 PRHDT, CDR2 FYEKMQ (reference sequence). This CDR3 spans 14 amino acids. After removal of 4 bases from V and 7 bases from J, the junction contained 4 bases not matched to a gene. CDR3 protein: CASSSDRVNSPLHF. The covered CDR3 bases are TGTGCCAGCAGCTCCGACAGGGTAAATTCACCC. The complete variable domain, with remaining parts taken from reference TRBV13 and TRBJ1-6, reads AAGVIQSPRHLIKEKRETATLKCYPIPRHDTVYWYQQGPGQDPQFLISFYEKMQSDKGSIPDRFSAQQFSDYHSELNMSSLELGDSALYFCASSSDRVNSPLHFGNGTRLTVT.

The CDR3 protein is CVSLRSYEQYF. The sequenced part of the CDR3 DNA is TGTGTCAGTCTACGCTCCTACGAG. V gene TRBV2 combines with J gene TRBJ2-7; the D is unclear. Read sequence stops 3 residues before the CDR3 end, and the germline J gene provides the missing end. The CDR3 spans 11 residues. Per the germline V gene, CDR1 is SNHLY and CDR2 is FYNNEI.

CDR3 residues: CASSLSRVTEAFF. CDR3 DNA, as far as it was read: TGTGCCAGCAGCTTAAGTCGTGTCACTGAA. This rearrangement joins TRBV7-3 to TRBJ1-1; D gene unclear. The missing CDR3 end, 3 residues past where the read stops, is filled in from the germline J gene. V was cut by 1 base and J by 4 bases, with 7 bases left in between. The CDR3 consists of 13 residues. Germline V gene sequence: CDR1 SGHTA, CDR2 FQGTGA.

About this clone: The CDR3 extends 3 residues past the end of the read, so its final part is completed from the germline J gene. The J gene is TRBJ2-5, the V gene TRBV30, with D tentatively TRBD1 (6 bases). Germline-derived CDR1 and CDR2 are GTSNPN and SVGIG (reference sequence). V lost 3 bases and J lost 5, with 13 bases in between. This CDR3 contains 13 residues. CDR3 bases read: TGTGCCTGGAGGCGTCGGCAGGGGGAGACC. Its protein is CAWRRRQGET. The whole CDR3 reads CAWRRRQGETQYF. The full variable domain, with the rest looked up from reference TRBV30 and TRBJ2-5, is SQTIHQWPATLVQPVGSPLSLECTVEGTSNPNLYWYRQAAGRGLQLLFYSVGIGQISSEVPQNLSASRPQDRQFILSSKKLLLSDSGFYLCAWRRRQGETQYFGPGTRLLVL.

Partial CDR3 DNA: TGTGCCAGTAGTATTAGAATCGGGGAGACCGGGGAG. It translates to CASSIRIGETGE. The whole CDR3 sequence is CASSIRIGETGELFF. The chain links TRBV19 to TRBJ2-2; D perhaps matches TRBD2 (5 bases). The read is 3 residues too short to cover the CDR3 end, so that end is filled in from the germline J gene. CDR1 is LNHDA, CDR2 SQIVND, per germline (reference sequence). Trimming cost V 3 bases and J 5 bases, with 13 bases left between them. This CDR3 comprises 15 residues. The full variable domain, with the rest looked up from reference TRBV19 and TRBJ2-2, is DGGITQSPKYLFRKEGQNVTLSCEQNLNHDAMYWYRQDPGQGLRLIYYSQIVNDFQKGDIAEGYSVSREKKESFPLTVTSAQKNPTAFYLCASSIRIGETGELFFGEGSRLTVL.

Regarding this clone: The read ends 3 residues before the CDR3 terminus; that terminus is restored from the germline J gene. The gene calls are TRBV2 and TRBJ2-1, with D possibly TRBD1 on 5 matching bases. This CDR3 region has 14 residues. Germline V gives CDR1 SNHLY, CDR2 FYNNEI. Trimming cost V 6 bases and J 0 bases, with 9 bases left between them. The CDR3 here is CASRTVSSYNEQFF. The covered CDR3 bases are TGTGCCAGCAGGACAGTGAGCTCCTACAATGAG.

To note about this clone: The DNA ends 3 residues before the CDR3 does, and the rest of the CDR3 is filled in from the germline J gene. This chain links TRBV2 with TRBJ2-3, with 7 bases fitting TRBD2. Trimming removed 6 bases from V and 3 bases from J; junction bases left unmatched: 6. The CDR3 extends over 14 amino acids. Germline loops: CDR1 SNHLY, CDR2 FYNNEI. The sequenced part of the CDR3 DNA is TGTGCCAGCAGGGGAGCGGGGAGGACAGATACG. Translated, it gives CASRGAGRTDT. The entire CDR3 is CASRGAGRTDTQYF.

Of note for this clone: With the read ending 3 residues before the CDR3 end, the germline J gene is used to fill in that end. V usage is TRBV7-9 and J usage is TRBJ2-2; a weak D match, TRBD1 (6 bases). In germline, CDR1 is SEHNR, CDR2 FQNEAQ (reference sequence). The CDR3 totals 12 residues. CDR3 sequence reads: CASSPQGPLLFF. The CDR3 DNA, read in part, is TGTGCCAGCAGCCCGCAGGGGCCCCTG.

A note on this clone: The read halts 3 residues ahead of the CDR3 end, with the missing end drawn from the germline J gene. The chain carries TRBV19 and TRBJ1-2; 7 positions match TRBD1. J was trimmed by 7 bases and V by 4 bases; bases with no gene match: 15. CDR1 is LNHDA and CDR2 is SQIVND in the germline V gene (reference sequence). The CDR3 runs 16 residues. CDR3 loop: CASSTSTGIMTGGYTF. The sequenced part of the CDR3 DNA is TGTGCCAGTAGTACGTCGACAGGGATAATGACGGGTGGC.

With regard to this clone: The CDR3 goes on 3 residues after the read ends, and that part is filled in from the germline J gene. The chain joins TRBV5-1 to TRBJ2-4; 8 bases line up with TRBD1. CDR1 SGHRS and CDR2 YFSETQ come from the germline V gene. Trimming cost V 4 bases and J 6 bases; bases outside gene matches: 12. This CDR3 has 16 residues. This chain's CDR3 is CASSGSAGGDGNIQYF. The CDR3 DNA, read in part, is TGCGCCAGCAGCGGCAGCGCAGGGGGCGATGGAAACATT.

Comments on this clone: The read comes to an end 3 residues before the CDR3 does, leaving the germline J gene to fill in the end. The chain couples TRBV19 to TRBJ2-5; TRBD1 or TRBD2 may be the D gene (5 bases each). Deletions cut 4 bases from V and 5 bases from J, with 11 bases between. The CDR3 consists of 13 residues. Germline CDR1 is LNHDA and CDR2 is SQIVND (reference sequence). CDR3 sequence: CASSTREKETQYF. Incomplete CDR3 DNA: TGTGCCAGTAGTACCAGGGAGAAGGAGACC.

As to this clone: With the read ending 3 residues before the CDR3 end, the germline J gene is used to fill in that end. The V and J genes are TRBV19 and TRBJ1-2, with 9 bases fitting TRBD1. The germline gives CDR1 LNHDA, CDR2 SQIVND (reference sequence). V shed 5 bases and J 5 bases; nucleotides not matched to a gene: 9. The length of the CDR3 is 15 residues. The part of the CDR3 DNA that was read is TGTGCCAGTAGTCCAGGGGACAGGGCGGGGTATGGC. It specifies CASSPGDRAGYG. From start to end, the CDR3 is CASSPGDRAGYGYTF.

About this clone: The CDR3 extends 3 residues past the end of the read, so its final part is completed from the germline J gene. The chain uses TRBV19 and TRBJ1-1, with D uncertain. This CDR3 contains 14 residues. Germline V CDR1 and CDR2: LNHDA, SQIVND (reference sequence). CDR3 loop: CASSSLPGSPEAFF. The CDR3 bases that were read are TGTGCCAGTAGTTCCCTCCCAGGCAGTCCCGAA.